The 6 T cell receptor beta chains below come from one sample, sequenced in a study of T cell clones after liver transplantation. Assay used: immunoSEQ multiplex PCR; TCRdb lists only in-frame clones, some missing. The sample yields tens of thousands of clones, approximately 92% seen once. Sample: CD4+ T cells from blood, taken nearly 26 months after liver transplant. The receptors come from a human patient who received a liver transplant. Some T cells may be the graft donor's.

The V call is TRBV28, the J call TRBJ2-1, with 11 positions matching TRBD1. J was trimmed by 4 bases and V by 3 bases; bases with no gene match: 2. The CDR3 extends over 15 amino acids. CDR1 and CDR2 (germline): MDHEN, SYDVKM. The CDR3 spells CASSFGTGGYNEQFF. The CDR3 DNA is TGTGCCAGCAGTTTCGGGACAGGGGGTTACAATGAGCAGTTCTTC.

This chain uses TRBV10-3 with TRBJ2-3; 11 positions agree with TRBD2. V was clipped by 9 bases and J by 5 bases; unmatched bases: 4. Germline CDR1 reads ENHRY; CDR2 reads SYGVKD. The CDR3 is made up of 13 amino acids. The CDR3 bases are TGTGCCATACTAGCGGGAGATAAAGATACGCAGTATTTT. Its translation is CAILAGDKDTQYF.

Turning to this clone: Distinct nucleotide sequences in the sample also encode this CDR3. The rearrangement links TRBV5-1 to TRBJ2-7; perhaps TRBD1 as D (6 bases). There are 15 residues in the CDR3. Germline assignment: CDR1 SGHRS and CDR2 YFSETQ. V dropped 0 bases and J dropped 2 bases, with 12 bases sitting between them. The CDR3: CASSLAGDAAYEQYF. The CDR3, as DNA: TGCGCCAGCAGCTTGGCAGGGGACGCCGCCTACGAGCAGTACTTC.

The chain links TRBV5-1 to TRBJ2-7; TRBD1 is a possible D gene (5 bases). The CDR3 runs 13 residues. Per germline, CDR1 SGHRS and CDR2 YFSETQ. Between the trimmed V and J ends, which lost 4 bases and 5 bases, there was a span of 13 bases. CDR3 sequence reads: CASSRGRENEQYF. The CDR3 region has the DNA TGCGCCAGCAGCCGTGGCAGGGAAAACGAGCAGTACTTC.

In this sample, this clone turned up once. This chain connects TRBV18 to TRBJ1-5, with a tentative D call TRBD1 (5 bases). Trimming shortened V by 5 bases and J by 2 bases, and 16 bases separated the two germline ends. The length of the CDR3 is 16 residues. CDR1 KGHSH and CDR2 LQKENI come from the germline V gene. DNA of the CDR3: TGTGCCAGCTCAGCCACCGGGGGTACGGGCAATCAGCCCCAGCATTTT. This codes for CASSATGGTGNQPQHF.

Worth noting for this clone: A read error may account for a junction end that differs from germline. The chain couples TRBV11-3 to TRBJ1-2; the D gene is possibly TRBD1 (6 bases). Germline CDR1 SGHNT, CDR2 YENEEA. The CDR3 consists of 14 residues. The CDR3: CASSEDRTNYDYTF. The CDR3 DNA is TGTGCCAGCAGCGAAGACAGGACTAACTATGACTACACCTTC.